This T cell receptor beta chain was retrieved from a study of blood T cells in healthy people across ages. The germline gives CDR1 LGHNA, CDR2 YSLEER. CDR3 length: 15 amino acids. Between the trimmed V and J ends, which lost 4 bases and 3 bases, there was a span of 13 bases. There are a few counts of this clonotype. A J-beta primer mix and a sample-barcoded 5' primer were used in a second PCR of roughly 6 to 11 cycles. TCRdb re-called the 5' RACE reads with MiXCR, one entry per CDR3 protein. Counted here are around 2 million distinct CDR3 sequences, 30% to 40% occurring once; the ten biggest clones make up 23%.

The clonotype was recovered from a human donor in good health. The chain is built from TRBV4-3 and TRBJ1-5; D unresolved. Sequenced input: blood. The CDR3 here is CASSPAAGVNQPQHF. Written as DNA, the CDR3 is TGCGCCAGCAGCCCAGCTGCTGGTGTCAATCAGCCCCAGCATTTT.